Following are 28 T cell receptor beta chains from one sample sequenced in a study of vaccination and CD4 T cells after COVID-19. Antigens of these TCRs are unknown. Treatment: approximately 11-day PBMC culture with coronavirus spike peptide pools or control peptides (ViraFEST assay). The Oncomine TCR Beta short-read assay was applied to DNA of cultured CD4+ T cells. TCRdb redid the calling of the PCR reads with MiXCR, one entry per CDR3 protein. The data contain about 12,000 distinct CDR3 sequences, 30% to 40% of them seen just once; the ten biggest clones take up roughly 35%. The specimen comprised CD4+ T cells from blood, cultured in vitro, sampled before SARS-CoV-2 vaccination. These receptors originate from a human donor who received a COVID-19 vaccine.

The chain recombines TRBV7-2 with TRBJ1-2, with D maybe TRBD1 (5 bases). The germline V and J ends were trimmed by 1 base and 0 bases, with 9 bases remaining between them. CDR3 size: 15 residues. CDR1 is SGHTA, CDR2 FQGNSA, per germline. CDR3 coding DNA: TGTGCCAGCAGCTTAGGGCCGGGGGCTAACTATGGCTACACCTTC. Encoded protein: CASSLGPGANYGYTF. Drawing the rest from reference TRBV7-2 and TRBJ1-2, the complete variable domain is GAGVSQSPSNKVTEKGKDVELRCDPISGHTALYWYRQSLGQGLEFLIYFQGNSAPDKSGLPSDRFSAERTGGSVSTLTIQRTQQEDSAVYLCASSLGPGANYGYTFGSGTRLTVV.

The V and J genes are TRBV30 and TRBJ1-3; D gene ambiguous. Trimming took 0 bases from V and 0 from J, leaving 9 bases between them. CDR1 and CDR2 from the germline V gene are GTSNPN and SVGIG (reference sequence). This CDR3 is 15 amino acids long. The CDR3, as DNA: TGTGCCTGGAGTGTTCGAGATCACTCTGGAAACACCATATATTTT. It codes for CAWSVRDHSGNTIYF. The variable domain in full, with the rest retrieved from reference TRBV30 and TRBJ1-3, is SQTIHQWPATLVQPVGSPLSLECTVEGTSNPNLYWYRQAAGRGLQLLFYSVGIGQISSEVPQNLSASRPQDRQFILSSKKLLLSDSGFYLCAWSVRDHSGNTIYFGEGSWLTVV.

This chain's CDR3 is CASSLGGRVGETQYF. As DNA, the CDR3 is TGTGCCAGCAGCTTAGGTGGCAGGGTGGGAGAGACCCAGTACTTC. V is TRBV7-2 and J is TRBJ2-5; D is possibly TRBD1 (5 bases). With 1 base removed from V and 4 bases from J, the gap between germline ends came to 13 bases. CDR3 length equals 15 residues. Germline assignment: CDR1 SGHTA and CDR2 FQGNSA.

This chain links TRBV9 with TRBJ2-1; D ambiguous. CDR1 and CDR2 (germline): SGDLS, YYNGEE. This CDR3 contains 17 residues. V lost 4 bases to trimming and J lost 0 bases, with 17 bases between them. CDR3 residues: CASSSTGRPSSYNEQFF. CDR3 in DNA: TGTGCCAGCAGCTCGACCGGCAGGCCCAGCTCCTACAATGAGCAGTTCTTC. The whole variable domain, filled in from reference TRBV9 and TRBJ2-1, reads DSGVTQTPKHLITATGQRVTLRCSPRSGDLSVYWYQQSLDQGLQFLIQYYNGEERAKGNILERFSAQQFPDLHSELNLSSLELGDSALYFCASSSTGRPSSYNEQFFGPGTRLTVL.

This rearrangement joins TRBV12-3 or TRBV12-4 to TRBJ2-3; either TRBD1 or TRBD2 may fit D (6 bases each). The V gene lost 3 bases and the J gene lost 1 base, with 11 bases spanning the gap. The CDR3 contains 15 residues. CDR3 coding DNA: TGTGCCAGCAGTTTCGACGGGGGCCGCACAGATACGCAGTATTTT. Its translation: CASSFDGGRTDTQYF.

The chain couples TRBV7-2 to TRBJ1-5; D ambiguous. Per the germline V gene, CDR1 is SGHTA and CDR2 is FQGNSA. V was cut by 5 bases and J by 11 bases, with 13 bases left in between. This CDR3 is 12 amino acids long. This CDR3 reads CASSNPGPTQHF. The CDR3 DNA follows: TGTGCCAGCAGCAATCCCGGGCCAACCCAGCATTTT.

This chain's CDR3 is CASSSPGQSNQPQHF. CDR3 coding DNA: TGTGCCAGTAGTTCGCCGGGACAGAGCAATCAGCCCCAGCATTTT. The chain carries TRBV19 and TRBJ1-5; the match to TRBD1 covers 7 bases. Germline V gene lookup returns CDR1 LNHDA and CDR2 SQIVND (reference sequence). V lost 5 bases, J lost 1 base, and 5 bases stayed unmatched. This CDR3 is built from 15 residues.

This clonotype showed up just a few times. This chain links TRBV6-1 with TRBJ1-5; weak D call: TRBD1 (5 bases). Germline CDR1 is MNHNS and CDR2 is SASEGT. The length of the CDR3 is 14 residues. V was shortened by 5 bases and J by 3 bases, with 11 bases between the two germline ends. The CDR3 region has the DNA TGTGCCAGCAGTACTTCAGGGTTCAATCAGCCCCAGCATTTT. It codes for CASSTSGFNQPQHF.

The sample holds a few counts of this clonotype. The DNA of the CDR3 is TGCAGTGCTATACTTCCTGTTGGATCAATCATCCTTAATGAGCAGTTCTTC. Its protein is CSAILPVGSIILNEQFF. The chain has TRBV20-1 and TRBJ2-1; D uncertain. This CDR3 is built from 17 residues. V was pared by 4 bases and J by 7 bases, with 26 bases between. Germline CDR1 DFQATT, CDR2 SNEGSKA (reference sequence).

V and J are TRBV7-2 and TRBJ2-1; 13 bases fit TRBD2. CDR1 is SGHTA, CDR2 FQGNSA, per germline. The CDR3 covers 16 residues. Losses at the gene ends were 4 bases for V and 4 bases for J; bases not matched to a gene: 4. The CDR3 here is CASSYTSGGEYNEQFF. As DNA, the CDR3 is TGTGCCAGCAGCTATACTAGCGGGGGGGAGTACAATGAGCAGTTCTTC.

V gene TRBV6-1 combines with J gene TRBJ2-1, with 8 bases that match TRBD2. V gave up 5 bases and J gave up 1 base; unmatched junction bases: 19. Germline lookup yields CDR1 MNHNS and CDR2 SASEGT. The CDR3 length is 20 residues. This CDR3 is CASSHPSIAPGGGSYNEQFF. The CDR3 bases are TGTGCCAGCAGTCACCCTTCAATCGCCCCGGGGGGGGGGTCCTACAATGAGCAGTTCTTC.

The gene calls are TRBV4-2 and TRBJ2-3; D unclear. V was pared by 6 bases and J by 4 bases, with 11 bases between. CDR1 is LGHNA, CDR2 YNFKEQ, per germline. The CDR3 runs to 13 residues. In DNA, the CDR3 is TGTGCCAGCAGTCCCGATAGGGCAGATACGCAGTATTTT. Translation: CASSPDRADTQYF.

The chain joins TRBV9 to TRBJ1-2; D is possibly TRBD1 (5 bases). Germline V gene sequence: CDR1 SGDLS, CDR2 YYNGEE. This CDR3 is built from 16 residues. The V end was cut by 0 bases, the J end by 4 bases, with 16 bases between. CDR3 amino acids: CASSVGGRGSLYGYTF. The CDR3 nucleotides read TGTGCCAGCAGCGTAGGAGGGAGGGGATCCCTCTATGGCTACACCTTC.

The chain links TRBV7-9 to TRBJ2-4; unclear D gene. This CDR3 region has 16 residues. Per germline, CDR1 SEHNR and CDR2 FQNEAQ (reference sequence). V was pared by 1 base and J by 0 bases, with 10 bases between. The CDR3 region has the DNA TGTGCCAGCAGCTTAGGGGCAGGTCTAGCCAAAAACATTCAGTACTTC. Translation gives CASSLGAGLAKNIQYF.

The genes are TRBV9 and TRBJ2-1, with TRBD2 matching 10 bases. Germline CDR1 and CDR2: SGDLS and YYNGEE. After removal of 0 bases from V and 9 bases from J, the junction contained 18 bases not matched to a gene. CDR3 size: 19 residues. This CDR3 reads CASSVGSGSGGTAGGEQFF. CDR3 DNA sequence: TGTGCCAGCAGCGTAGGTAGTGGTAGCGGGGGGACGGCAGGCGGTGAGCAGTTCTTC.

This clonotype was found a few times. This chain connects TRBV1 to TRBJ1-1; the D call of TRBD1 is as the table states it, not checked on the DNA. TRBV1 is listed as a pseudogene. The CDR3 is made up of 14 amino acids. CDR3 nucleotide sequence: TGCACCAGCAGCCAACACGGGATGGATGGTGAAGCTTTCTTT. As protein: CTSSQHGMDGEAFF.

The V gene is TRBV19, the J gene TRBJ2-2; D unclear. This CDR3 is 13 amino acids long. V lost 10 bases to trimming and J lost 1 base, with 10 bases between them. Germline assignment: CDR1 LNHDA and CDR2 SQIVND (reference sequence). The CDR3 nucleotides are TGTGCCACCAGGACGATGAACACCGGGGAGCTGTTTTTT. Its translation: CATRTMNTGELFF.

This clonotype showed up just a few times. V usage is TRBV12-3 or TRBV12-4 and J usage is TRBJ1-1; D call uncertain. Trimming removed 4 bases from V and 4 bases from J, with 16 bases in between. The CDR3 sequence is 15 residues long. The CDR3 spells CASSSQVSGFTEAFF. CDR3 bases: TGTGCCAGCAGTTCGCAGGTTTCGGGGTTCACTGAAGCTTTCTTT.

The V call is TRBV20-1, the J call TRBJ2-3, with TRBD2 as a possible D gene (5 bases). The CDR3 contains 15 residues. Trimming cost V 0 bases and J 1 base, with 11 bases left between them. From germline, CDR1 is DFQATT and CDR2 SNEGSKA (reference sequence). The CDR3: CSARDSLAGTDTQYF. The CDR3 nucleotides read TGCAGTGCTAGAGATAGCCTAGCCGGCACAGATACGCAGTATTTT.

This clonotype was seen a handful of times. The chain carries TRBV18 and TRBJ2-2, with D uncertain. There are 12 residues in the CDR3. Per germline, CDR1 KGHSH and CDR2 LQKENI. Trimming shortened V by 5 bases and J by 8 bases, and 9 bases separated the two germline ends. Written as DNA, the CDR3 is TGTGCCAGCTCAGCTACGACTGGGGAGCTGTTTTTT. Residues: CASSATTGELFF.

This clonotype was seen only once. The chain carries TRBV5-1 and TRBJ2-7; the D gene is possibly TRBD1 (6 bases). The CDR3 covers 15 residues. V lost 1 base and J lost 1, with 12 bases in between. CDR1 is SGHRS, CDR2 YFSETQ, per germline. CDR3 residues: CASSLTVTGSYEQYF. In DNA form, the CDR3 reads TGCGCCAGCAGCTTGACGGTGACAGGATCCTACGAGCAGTACTTC.

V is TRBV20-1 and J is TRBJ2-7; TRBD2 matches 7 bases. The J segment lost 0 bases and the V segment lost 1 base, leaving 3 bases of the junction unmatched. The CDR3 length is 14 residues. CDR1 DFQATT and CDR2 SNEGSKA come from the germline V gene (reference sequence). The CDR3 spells CSARGTRVSYEQYF. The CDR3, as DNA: TGCAGTGCTAGAGGGACTAGGGTCTCCTACGAGCAGTACTTC.

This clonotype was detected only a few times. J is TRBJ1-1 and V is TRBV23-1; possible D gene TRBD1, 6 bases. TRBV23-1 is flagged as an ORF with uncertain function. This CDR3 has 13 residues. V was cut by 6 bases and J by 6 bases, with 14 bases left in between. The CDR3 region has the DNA TGCGCCAGCAGCATACAGGGTATCCCTGAAGCTTTCTTT. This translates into CASSIQGIPEAFF.

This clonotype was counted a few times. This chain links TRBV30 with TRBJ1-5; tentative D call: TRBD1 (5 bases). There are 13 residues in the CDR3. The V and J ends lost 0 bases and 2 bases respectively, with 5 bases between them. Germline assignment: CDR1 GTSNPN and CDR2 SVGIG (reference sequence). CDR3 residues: CAWSVQGNQPQHF. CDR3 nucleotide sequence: TGTGCCTGGAGTGTACAGGGCAATCAGCCCCAGCATTTT. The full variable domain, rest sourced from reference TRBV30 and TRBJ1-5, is SQTIHQWPATLVQPVGSPLSLECTVEGTSNPNLYWYRQAAGRGLQLLFYSVGIGQISSEVPQNLSASRPQDRQFILSSKKLLLSDSGFYLCAWSVQGNQPQHFGDGTRLSIL.

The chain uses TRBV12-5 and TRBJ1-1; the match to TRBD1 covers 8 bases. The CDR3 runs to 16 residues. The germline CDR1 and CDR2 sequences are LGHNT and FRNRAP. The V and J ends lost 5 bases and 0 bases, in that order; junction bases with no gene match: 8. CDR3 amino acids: CASGPPKTGVNTEAFF. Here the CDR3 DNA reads TGTGCTAGTGGTCCGCCAAAGACAGGGGTGAACACTGAAGCTTTCTTT. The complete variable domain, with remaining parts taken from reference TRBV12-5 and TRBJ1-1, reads DARVTQTPRHKVTEMGQEVTMRCQPILGHNTVFWYRQTMMQGLELLAYFRNRAPLDDSGMPKDRFSAEMPDATLATLKIQPSEPRDSAVYFCASGPPKTGVNTEAFFGQGTRLTVV.

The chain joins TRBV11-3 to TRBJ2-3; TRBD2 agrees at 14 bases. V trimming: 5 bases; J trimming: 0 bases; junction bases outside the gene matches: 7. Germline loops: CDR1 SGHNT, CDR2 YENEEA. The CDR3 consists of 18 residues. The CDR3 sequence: CASSPGLAGGLSTDTQYF. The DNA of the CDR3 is TGTGCCAGCAGCCCAGGACTAGCGGGGGGCCTTAGCACAGATACGCAGTATTTT.

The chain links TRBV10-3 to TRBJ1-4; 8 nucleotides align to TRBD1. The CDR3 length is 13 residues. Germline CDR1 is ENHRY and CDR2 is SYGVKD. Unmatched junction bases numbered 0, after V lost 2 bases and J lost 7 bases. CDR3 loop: CAISEDRGEKLFF. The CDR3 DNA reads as TGTGCCATCAGTGAGGACAGGGGTGAAAAACTGTTTTTT.

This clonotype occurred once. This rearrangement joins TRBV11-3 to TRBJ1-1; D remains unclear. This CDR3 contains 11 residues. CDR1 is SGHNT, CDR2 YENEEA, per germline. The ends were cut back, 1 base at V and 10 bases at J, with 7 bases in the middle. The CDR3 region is CASSLGIGAFF. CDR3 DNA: TGTGCCAGCAGCTTAGGAATAGGAGCTTTCTTT.